This T cell receptor beta chain appears in the sequencing data of a study of cytomegalovirus exposure and HLA in healthy donors. Details on this clone: What it binds is not known.

PCR involved 60 Vbeta and 13 Jbeta primers. The method was immunoSEQ multiplex PCR; TCRdb's version includes in-frame clones alone and lacks a portion of them. The table shows roughly 120,000 clones, with around 78% occurring only once. Points from the study as a whole: Most of the TCR beta V segments (in an earlier analysis) were productive either about 87% or about 30% of the time.

The CDR3 runs 13 residues. From germline, CDR1 is SGHNT and CDR2 YYREEE (reference sequence). The sequence was collected from a man aged 35 to 55 in good health and CMV-seronegative. Sequenced sample: PBMCs. The genes are TRBV5-4 and TRBJ2-5; D gene ambiguous. The J call may be in error: the DNA end matches TRBJ2-7 better. The CDR3 here is CASSLGSSDEQYF. The CDR3 DNA reads TGTGCCAGCAGCTTGGGGAGCTCTGACGAGCAGTACTTC.